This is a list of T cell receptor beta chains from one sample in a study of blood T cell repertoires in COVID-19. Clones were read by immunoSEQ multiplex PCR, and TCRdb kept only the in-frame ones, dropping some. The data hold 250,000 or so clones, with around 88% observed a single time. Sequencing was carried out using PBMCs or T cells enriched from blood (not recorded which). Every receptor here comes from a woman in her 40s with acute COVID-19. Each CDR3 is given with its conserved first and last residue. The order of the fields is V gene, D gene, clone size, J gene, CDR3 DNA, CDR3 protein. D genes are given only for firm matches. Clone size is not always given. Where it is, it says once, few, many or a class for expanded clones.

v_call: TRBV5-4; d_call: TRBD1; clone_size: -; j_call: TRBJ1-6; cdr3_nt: TGTGCCAGCAGACAGGGACAGATAAATTCACCCCTCCACTTT; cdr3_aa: CASRQGQINSPLHF
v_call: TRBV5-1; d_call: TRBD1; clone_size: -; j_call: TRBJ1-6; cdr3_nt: TGCGCCAGCAGCTTCACAGGGGGAGATTCACCCCTCCACTTT; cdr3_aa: CASSFTGGDSPLHF
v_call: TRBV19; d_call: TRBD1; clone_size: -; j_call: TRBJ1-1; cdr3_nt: TGTGCCAGTAGTCCGACAGGGGGCACTGAAGCTTTCTTT; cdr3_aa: CASSPTGGTEAFF
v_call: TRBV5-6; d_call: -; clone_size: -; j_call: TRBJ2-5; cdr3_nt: TGTGCCAGCAGCCCAGGACGGGAGAAAGAGACCCAGTACTTC; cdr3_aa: CASSPGREKETQYF
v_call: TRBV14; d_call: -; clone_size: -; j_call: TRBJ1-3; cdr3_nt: TGTGCCAGCAGCCAAGGGACTACTGGAAACACCATATATTTT; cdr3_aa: CASSQGTTGNTIYF
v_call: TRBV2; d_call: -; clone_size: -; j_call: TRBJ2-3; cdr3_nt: TGTGCCCGGGGTGGGGGGAGTGGCGCAGATACGCAGTATTTT; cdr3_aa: CARGGGSGADTQYF
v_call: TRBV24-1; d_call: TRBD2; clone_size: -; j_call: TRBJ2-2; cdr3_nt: TGTGCCACCAGTCCTAGCGGGACTTTCACAGGCGGGGAGCTGTTTTTT; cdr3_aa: CATSPSGTFTGGELFF
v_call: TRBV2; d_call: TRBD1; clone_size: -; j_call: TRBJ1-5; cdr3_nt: TGTGCCAGCAGTGAAGAGGGGACAGGGTATAGCAATCAGCCCCAGCATTTT; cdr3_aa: CASSEEGTGYSNQPQHF
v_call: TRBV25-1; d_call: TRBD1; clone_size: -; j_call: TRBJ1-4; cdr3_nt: TGTGCCAGCAGCGGGACAGGGGGCGTTGAAAAACTGTTTTTT; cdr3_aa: CASSGTGGVEKLFF
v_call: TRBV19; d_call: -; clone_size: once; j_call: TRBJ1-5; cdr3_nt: TGTGCCAGTAGTATACCCTTGGCGGGAATCAATCAGCCCCAGCATTTT; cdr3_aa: CASSIPLAGINQPQHF
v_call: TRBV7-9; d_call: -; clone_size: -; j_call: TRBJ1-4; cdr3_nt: TGTGCCAGCAGCTTAGGTCTGAGAGAGGAAAAACTGTTTTTT; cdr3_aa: CASSLGLREEKLFF
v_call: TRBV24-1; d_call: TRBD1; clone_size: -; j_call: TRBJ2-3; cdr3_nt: TGTGCCACCAGGGGACAGGGCGACACAGATACGCAGTATTTT; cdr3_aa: CATRGQGDTDTQYF
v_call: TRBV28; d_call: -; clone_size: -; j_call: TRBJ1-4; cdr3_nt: TGTGCCAGCAAGCCACAGGGAGTGGATGAAAAACTGTTTTTT; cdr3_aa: CASKPQGVDEKLFF
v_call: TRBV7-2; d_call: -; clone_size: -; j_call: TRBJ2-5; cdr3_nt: TGTGCCAGCAGCTTTATTGCGTTTGCCCAGTACTTC; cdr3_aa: CASSFIAFAQYF
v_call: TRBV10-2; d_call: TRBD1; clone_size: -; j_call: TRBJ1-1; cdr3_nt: TGCGCCAGCACCGGACAGGGACGGGGTACTGAAGCTTTCTTT; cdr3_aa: CASTGQGRGTEAFF
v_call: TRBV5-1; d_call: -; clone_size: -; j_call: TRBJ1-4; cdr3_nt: TGCGCCAGCAGAATTGGGGCAGCTAATGAAAAACTGTTTTTT; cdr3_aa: CASRIGAANEKLFF
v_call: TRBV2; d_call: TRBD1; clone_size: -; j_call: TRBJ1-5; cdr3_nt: TGTGCCAGCAGTGACCGGGACAGGGCCCAGCCCCAGCATTTT; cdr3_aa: CASSDRDRAQPQHF
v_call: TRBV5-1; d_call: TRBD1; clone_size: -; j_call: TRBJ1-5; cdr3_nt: TGCGCCAGCAGCTTGGCGCCGACAGGGGCGAGCAATCAGCCCCAGCATTTT; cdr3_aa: CASSLAPTGASNQPQHF
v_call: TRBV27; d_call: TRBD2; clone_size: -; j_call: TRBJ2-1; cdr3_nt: TGTGCCAGCAGTCCCGCGGGGCGGGGGGGACCCAATGAGCAGTTCTTC; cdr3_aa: CASSPAGRGGPNEQFF
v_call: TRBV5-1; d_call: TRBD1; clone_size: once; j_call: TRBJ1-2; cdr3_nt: TGCGCCAGCAGCTTGGAGGGGACAGGGAAGATTTACGGCTACACCTTC; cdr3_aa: CASSLEGTGKIYGYTF
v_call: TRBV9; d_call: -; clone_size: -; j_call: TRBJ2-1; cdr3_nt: TGTGCCAGCACCAGGACTATCTCCTACAATGAGCAGTTCTTC; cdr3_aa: CASTRTISYNEQFF
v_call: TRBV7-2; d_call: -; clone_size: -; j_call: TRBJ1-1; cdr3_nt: TGTGCCAGCAGCTTGGACAGCCCCACTGAAGCTTTCTTT; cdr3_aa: CASSLDSPTEAFF
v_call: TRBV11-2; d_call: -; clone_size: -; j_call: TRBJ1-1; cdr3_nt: TGTGCCAGCAGCCCCCGCGGGAGGAACACTGAAGCTTTCTTT; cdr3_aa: CASSPRGRNTEAFF
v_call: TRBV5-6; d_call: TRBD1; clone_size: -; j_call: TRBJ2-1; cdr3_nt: TGTGCCAGCAGCCTCAGACAGGGGGCTGATGGTGAGCAGTTCTTC; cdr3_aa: CASSLRQGADGEQFF
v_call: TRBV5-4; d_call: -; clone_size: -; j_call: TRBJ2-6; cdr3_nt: TGTGCCAGCACTCGGGGGTCAGACTCTGGGGCCAACGTCCTGACTTTC; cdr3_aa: CASTRGSDSGANVLTF
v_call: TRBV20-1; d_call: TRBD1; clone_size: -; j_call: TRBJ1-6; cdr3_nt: TGCAGTGCTAGTGGGGACAGGGGTGGAAATTCACCCCTCCACTTT; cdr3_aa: CSASGDRGGNSPLHF
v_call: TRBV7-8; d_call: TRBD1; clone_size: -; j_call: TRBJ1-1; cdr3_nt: TGTGCCAGCAGCTTACAGGGGGTGAACACTGAAGCTTTCTTT; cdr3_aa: CASSLQGVNTEAFF
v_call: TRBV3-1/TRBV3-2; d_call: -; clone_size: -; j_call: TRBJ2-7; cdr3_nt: TGTGCCAGCAGCACAGACAGGAGCTCCTACGAGCAGTACTTC; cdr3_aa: CASSTDRSSYEQYF
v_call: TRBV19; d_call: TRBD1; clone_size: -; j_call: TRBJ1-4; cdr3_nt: TGTGCCAGTAGTCTGATTGGGACAGGCAAAAAACTGTTTTTT; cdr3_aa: CASSLIGTGKKLFF
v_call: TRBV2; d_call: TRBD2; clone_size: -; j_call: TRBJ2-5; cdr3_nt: TGTGCCAGCCGAACTAGCGGGGTACCCCAAGAGACCCAGTACTTC; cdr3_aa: CASRTSGVPQETQYF
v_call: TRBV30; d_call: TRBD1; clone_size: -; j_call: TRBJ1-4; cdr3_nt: TGTGCCTTTACAGGGGGTGGTGAAAAACTGTTTTTT; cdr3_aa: CAFTGGGEKLFF
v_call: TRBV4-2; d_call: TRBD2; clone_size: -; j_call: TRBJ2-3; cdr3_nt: TGTGCCAGCAGCCAAGATCTAGCGGGGGGCACAGATACGCAGTATTTT; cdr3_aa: CASSQDLAGGTDTQYF
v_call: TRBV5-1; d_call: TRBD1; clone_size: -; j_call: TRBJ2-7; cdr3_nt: TGCGCCAGCAGCCCCCCGGGACAGCCTTACGAGCAGTACTTC; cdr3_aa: CASSPPGQPYEQYF
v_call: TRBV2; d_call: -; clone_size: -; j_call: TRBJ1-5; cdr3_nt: TGTGCCAGCAGTGAATGGTCAGGGAGCAATCAGCCCCAGCATTTT; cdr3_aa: CASSEWSGSNQPQHF
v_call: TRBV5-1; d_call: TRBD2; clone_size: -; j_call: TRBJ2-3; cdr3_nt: TGCGCCAGCAGCTTGGCTAGCGGGAGTAGGGATACGCAGTATTTT; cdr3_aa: CASSLASGSRDTQYF
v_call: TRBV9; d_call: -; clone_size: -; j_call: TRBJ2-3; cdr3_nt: TGTGCCAGCAGCCCCCATTACGGAAGAGGAGATACGCAGTATTTT; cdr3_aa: CASSPHYGRGDTQYF
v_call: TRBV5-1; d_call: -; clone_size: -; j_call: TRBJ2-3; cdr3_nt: TGCGCCAGCAGCTTCGTGGGGCGAGAACGCACAGATACGCAGTATTTT; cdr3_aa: CASSFVGRERTDTQYF